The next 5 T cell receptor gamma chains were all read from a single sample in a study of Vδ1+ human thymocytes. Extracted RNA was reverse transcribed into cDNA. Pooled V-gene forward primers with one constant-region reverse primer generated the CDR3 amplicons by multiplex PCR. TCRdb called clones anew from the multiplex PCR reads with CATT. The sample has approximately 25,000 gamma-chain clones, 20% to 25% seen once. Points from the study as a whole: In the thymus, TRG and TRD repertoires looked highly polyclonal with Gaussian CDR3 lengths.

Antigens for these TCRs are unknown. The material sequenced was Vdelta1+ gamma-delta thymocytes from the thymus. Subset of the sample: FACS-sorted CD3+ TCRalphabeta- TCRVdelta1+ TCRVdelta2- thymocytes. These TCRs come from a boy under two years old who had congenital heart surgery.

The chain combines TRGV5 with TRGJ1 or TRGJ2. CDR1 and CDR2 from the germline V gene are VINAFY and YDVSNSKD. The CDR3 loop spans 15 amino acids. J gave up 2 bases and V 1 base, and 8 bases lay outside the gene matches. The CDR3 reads CATWDSQQDYYKKLF. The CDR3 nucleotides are TGTGCCACCTGGGACAGCCAACAGGATTATTATAAGAAACTCTTT.

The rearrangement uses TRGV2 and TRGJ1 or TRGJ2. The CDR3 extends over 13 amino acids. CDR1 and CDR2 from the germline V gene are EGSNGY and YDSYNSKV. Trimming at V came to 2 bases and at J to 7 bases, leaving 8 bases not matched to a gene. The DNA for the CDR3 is TGTGCCACCTGGGACGTCGATCGGTATAAGAAACTCTTT. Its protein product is CATWDVDRYKKLF.

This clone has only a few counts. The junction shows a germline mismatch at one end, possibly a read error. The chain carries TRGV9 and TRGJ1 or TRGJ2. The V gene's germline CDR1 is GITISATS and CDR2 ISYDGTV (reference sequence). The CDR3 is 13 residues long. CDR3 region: CALWEVLISTKLF. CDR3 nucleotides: TGCGCCTTGTGGGAGGTGCTGATCTCTACGAAACTCTTT.

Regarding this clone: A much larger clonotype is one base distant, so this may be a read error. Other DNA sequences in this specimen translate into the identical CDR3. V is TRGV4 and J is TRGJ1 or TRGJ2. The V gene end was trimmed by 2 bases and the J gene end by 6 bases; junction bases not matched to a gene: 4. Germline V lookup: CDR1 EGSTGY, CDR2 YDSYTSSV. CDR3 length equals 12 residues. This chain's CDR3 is CATWDVGYKKLF. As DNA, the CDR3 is TGTGCCACCTGGGATGTGGGTTATAAGAAACTCTTT.

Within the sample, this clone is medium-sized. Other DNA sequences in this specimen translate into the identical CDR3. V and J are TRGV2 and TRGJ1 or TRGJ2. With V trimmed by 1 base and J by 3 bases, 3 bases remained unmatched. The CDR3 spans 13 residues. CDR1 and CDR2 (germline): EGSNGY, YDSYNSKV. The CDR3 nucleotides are TGTGCCACCTGGGACGGACCTTATTATAAGAAACTCTTT. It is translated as CATWDGPYYKKLF.